This T cell receptor (beta chain) derives from a study of blood T cell repertoires in COVID-19. The germline gives CDR1 SNHLY, CDR2 FYNNEI. Trimming cost V 7 bases and J 3 bases; bases outside gene matches: 2. This CDR3 region has 13 residues. Profiled with immunoSEQ multiplex PCR; TCRdb holds only in-frame clones, not every one. The sample includes roughly 410,000 clones, about nine tenths of them seen just once. The Seattle site enrolled patients during active infection and followed them longitudinally. V is TRBV2 and J is TRBJ2-2; 7 bases align to TRBD2. The clonotype comes from a woman in her forties with COVID-19, enrolled during active disease. The sequencing input was peripheral blood. CDR3 region: CASTSGYTGELFF. The CDR3 bases are TGTGCCAGCACTAGCGGCTACACCGGGGAGCTGTTTTTT.